This TCR beta chain appears in the sequencing data of a study of Graves' ophthalmopathy and Graves' hyperthyroidism. The CDR3 length is 13 residues. The V gene lost 0 bases and the J gene lost 6 bases, with 8 bases spanning the gap. Germline V gene lookup returns CDR1 PRHDT and CDR2 FYEKMQ (reference sequence). CDR3 regions of TCR beta were amplified from RNA transcripts. Following a first-round RT-PCR that used HTBI primers, a second-round multiplex PCR was carried out. TCRdb re-called the multiplex PCR reads with MiXCR, one entry per CDR3 protein. The profile covers more than 1,000,000 distinct CDR3 sequences, with 35% to 45% appearing a single time and roughly 10% taken by the ten largest. This clonotype was recorded many times.

V and J are TRBV13 and TRBJ2-5; perhaps TRBD2 as D (6 bases). The material sequenced was peripheral blood or thyroid tissue (not recorded which). The sequence derives from an adult man with Graves' hyperthyroidism. The CDR3: CASSLGGGQTQYF. CDR3 coding DNA: TGTGCCAGCAGCTTAGGCGGGGGTCAGACCCAGTACTTC.